These 11 T cell receptor beta chains were sequenced from one sample in a study of read filtering for tumor transcriptome and immune sequencing. This library used around 0.4 ug RNA and molecular barcoded adaptors spanning alpha/delta and beta/gamma chains. Each CDR3 protein gets one entry after TCRdb re-called the reads with MiXCR. The sample consists of around 130,000 distinct CDR3 sequences, roughly an eighth of them appearing once. Sequenced: a population of CD138-negative cells sorted from bone marrow. These receptor sequences come from a donor at least 40 years old with multiple myeloma.

This clonotype was seen a few times. This chain links TRBV19 with TRBJ1-5; D gene ambiguous. Trimming removed 3 bases at V and 1 base at J, with 10 bases between. The CDR3 loop spans 15 amino acids. In germline, CDR1 is LNHDA, CDR2 SQIVND (reference sequence). The CDR3 region is CASSILSGSNQPQHF. DNA for the CDR3: TGTGCCAGTAGTATCCTCAGTGGGAGCAATCAGCCCCAGCATTTT. Variable domain in full (rest from reference TRBV19 and TRBJ1-5): DGGITQSPKYLFRKEGQNVTLSCEQNLNHDAMYWYRQDPGQGLRLIYYSQIVNDFQKGDIAEGYSVSREKKESFPLTVTSAQKNPTAFYLCASSILSGSNQPQHFGDGTRLSIL.

This clonotype has a count of ten or more. The chain has TRBV18 and TRBJ1-1; D call uncertain. The germline V gene encodes CDR1 KGHSH and CDR2 LQKENI. There are 16 residues in the CDR3. Between the trimmed V and J ends, which lost 2 bases and 3 bases, there was a span of 16 bases. In DNA, the CDR3 is TGTGCCAGCTCACCAGTAAACCCAGGCTGGGACACTGAAGCTTTCTTT. Protein sequence: CASSPVNPGWDTEAFF.

In its sample, this clonotype was seen many times. This chain connects TRBV5-6 to TRBJ2-1, with 11 positions matching TRBD2. This CDR3 has 16 amino acids. V trimming: 4 bases; J trimming: 6 bases; junction bases outside the gene matches: 9. Germline CDR1 and CDR2: SGHDT and YYEEEE. The CDR3 bases are TGTGCCAGCAGCGAGGGACTAGCGGCTATTGCCAATGAGCAGTTCTTC. This translates into CASSEGLAAIANEQFF.

This clonotype was observed at least ten times. This chain's CDR3 is CATSDGTRPQHF. In nucleotides, the CDR3 is TGTGCCACCAGTGACGGGACAAGGCCCCAGCATTTT. J is TRBJ1-5 and V is TRBV24-1; D might be TRBD1 (6 bases). The germline V and J ends were trimmed by 4 bases and 9 bases, with 9 bases remaining between them. Germline-derived CDR1 and CDR2 are KGHDR and SFDVKD. This CDR3 region has 12 residues.

As concerns this clonotype: The junction departs from germline at one end; a sequencing error may be responsible. The V call is TRBV15, the J call TRBJ2-7; 8 bases align to TRBD2. Germline V CDR1 and CDR2: LNHNV, YYDKDF (reference sequence). This CDR3 has 17 residues. CDR3 DNA sequence: TGTGCCACCAGCAGATTAGAAGGTAGCGGGAACTCCTACGAGCAGTGCTTC. Amino acids: CATSRLEGSGNSYEQCF.

Note on this clonotype: This clone may be a read error of a much larger clone one base away. The V call is TRBV20-1, the J call TRBJ1-2; D remains unclear. V was shortened by 3 bases and J by 4 bases, with 15 bases between the two germline ends. The CDR3 is made up of 14 amino acids. The germline V gene encodes CDR1 DFQATT and CDR2 SNEGSKA (reference sequence). The CDR3 DNA is TGCAGTGCTAGGGGGAGAGCCTTAAGCTATGGCTACACCTTC. Amino acid sequence: CSARGRALSYGYTF.

This clonotype was detected many times. The chain uses TRBV10-3 and TRBJ2-7; 8 nucleotides match TRBD2. Germline loops: CDR1 ENHRY, CDR2 SYGVKD. The V and J ends lost 10 bases and 4 bases, in that order; junction bases with no gene match: 9. This CDR3 has 13 amino acids. The CDR3 is CATRGGTPYEQYF. In DNA form, the CDR3 reads TGTGCCACCCGGGGGGGGACTCCGTACGAGCAGTACTTC.

In the case of this clonotype: Being one base from a much bigger clone, this may be a read error. The CDR3 nucleotides are TGCGCCAGCGGCCAAGATACTGCGGGCAGGGAATATCAGCCCCAGCATTTT. Its translation: CASGQDTAGREYQPQHF. The chain combines TRBV4-3 with TRBJ1-5; possibly TRBD1 for D (5 bases). Per the germline V gene, CDR1 is LGHNA and CDR2 is YSLEER. This CDR3 is 17 amino acids long.

The V and J genes are TRBV4-2 and TRBJ2-7; D is unclear. CDR1 and CDR2 from the germline V gene are LGHNA and YNFKEQ. The CDR3 contains 15 residues. V was cut by 4 bases and J by 3 bases, with 16 bases left in between. CDR3 protein: CASSPGSRQFYEQYF. The CDR3 DNA reads as TGTGCCAGCAGCCCCGGTAGTCGACAATTCTACGAGCAGTACTTC.

This clonotype came up many times. The chain recombines TRBV14 with TRBJ2-2; tentative D call: TRBD1 (5 bases). Germline assignment: CDR1 SGHDN and CDR2 FVKESK. CDR3 length: 13 residues. Trimming pared 8 bases from V and 1 base from J, leaving 8 bases between. CDR3 protein: CASRQQNTGELFF. The CDR3 nucleotides read TGTGCCAGCCGACAGCAGAACACCGGGGAGCTGTTTTTT.

This clonotype was seen repeatedly, ten times or more. The J gene is TRBJ2-7, the V gene TRBV29-1, with D possibly TRBD2 on 5 matching bases. V was pared by 4 bases and J by 7 bases, with 17 bases between. The CDR3 sequence is 13 residues long. The germline CDR1 and CDR2 sequences are SQVTM and ANQGSEA. Written as DNA, the CDR3 is TGCAGCGTTGGTGGAGGCCAGGACGGAGAGCAGTACTTC. Translation gives CSVGGGQDGEQYF.